The rows below give T cell receptor beta chains drawn from one sample of a study of Ad26.COV2.S vaccination and SARS-CoV-2 variants. Profiling relied on immunoSEQ multiplex PCR, and the TCRdb table lists in-frame clones only, not all of them. The sample contains about 440,000 clones, around 88% of which appear only once. This sample comprised peripheral blood, obtained in a trial of Ad26.COV2.S vaccine versus placebo. All receptors come from a person aged 18-60 years who received the Ad26.COV2.S COVID-19 vaccine or a placebo. Both conserved end residues are trimmed from each CDR3.

v_gene: TRBV28
CDR3aa: ASSLYNTYEQY

v_gene: TRBV5-1
CDR3aa: ASSSYLAGGRNEQF

v_gene: TRBV7-2
CDR3aa: ASSFYGTRATDTQY

v_gene: TRBV10-2
CDR3aa: AASSGVTDTQY

v_gene: TRBV19
CDR3aa: ASGSSGRNTIY

v_gene: TRBV25-1
CDR3aa: ASSEPGVSAGELF

v_gene: TRBV20-1
CDR3aa: SASGSGRGTDTQY

v_gene: TRBV5-5
CDR3aa: ASSFSGDTEAF

v_gene: TRBV3-1/TRBV3-2
CDR3aa: ASSQDALSNQPQH

v_gene: TRBV19
CDR3aa: ASSVLTGNTGELF